The sequence of this T cell receptor (beta chain) was determined in a study of shared clonotypes between healthy human individuals. Study information: The study enrolled a couple of women and a few men aged 18 to 49.

The CDR3 spans 16 residues. Per germline, CDR1 MDHEN and CDR2 SYDVKM. With 6 bases clipped from V and 8 bases from J, the junction kept 10 bases outside the gene matches. Concerning this clone: Its antigen remains unidentified.

Whole-study findings and limits: Blood alone was sampled, and tissue repertoires likely differ.

Sorted-subset replicate PCR reactions contained 200 to 250 ng DNA, corresponding to approximately 30,000 T cell genomes. TCRdb's table, derived via immunoSEQ multiplex PCR, lists solely in-frame clones and lacks some. The profile shows roughly 760,000 clones, around 67% of them singletons. Sequenced input: memory CD4+ T cells sorted from blood. Regarding subset: CD45RA-negative fraction. The chain couples TRBV28 to TRBJ2-2, with TRBD1 identical over 12 bases. The receptor was derived from a woman aged 30 to 39 in good health. The CDR3 region is CASSPSGTGGRGELFF. CDR3 nucleotides: TGTGCCAGCAGCCCTTCAGGGACAGGGGGCAGGGGGGAGCTGTTTTTT.